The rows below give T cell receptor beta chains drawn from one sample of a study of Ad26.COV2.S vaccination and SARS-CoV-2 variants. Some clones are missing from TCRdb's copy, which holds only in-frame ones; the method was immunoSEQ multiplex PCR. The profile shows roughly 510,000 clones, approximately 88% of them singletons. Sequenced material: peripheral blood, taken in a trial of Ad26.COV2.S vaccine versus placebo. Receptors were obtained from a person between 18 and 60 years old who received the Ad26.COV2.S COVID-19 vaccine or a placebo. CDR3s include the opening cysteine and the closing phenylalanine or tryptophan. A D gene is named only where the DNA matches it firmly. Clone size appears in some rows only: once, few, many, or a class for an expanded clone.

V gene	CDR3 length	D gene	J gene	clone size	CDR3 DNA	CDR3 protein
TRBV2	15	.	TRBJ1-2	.	TGTGCCAGCAGCGCCGAGGTCGTTACTAACTATGGCTACACCTTC	CASSAEVVTNYGYTF
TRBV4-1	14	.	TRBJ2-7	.	TGCGCCAGCAGCCAGGGACGGCTAGGCTACGAGCAGTACTTC	CASSQGRLGYEQYF
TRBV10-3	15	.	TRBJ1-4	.	TGTGCCATCAGTGCGGACCGAACAACTAATGAAAAACTGTTTTTT	CAISADRTTNEKLFF
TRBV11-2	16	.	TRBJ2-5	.	TGTGCCAGCAGCCCCTTTCCGAGACAGAGCCAAGAGACCCAGTACTTC	CASSPFPRQSQETQYF
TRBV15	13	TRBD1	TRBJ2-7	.	TGTGCCACCAGCGGGACAGGCCCCTACGAGCAGTACTTC	CATSGTGPYEQYF
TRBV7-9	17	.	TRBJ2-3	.	TGTGCCAGCAGCTCAACGTCTTTACAGGCGGGCGCAGATACGCAGTATTTT	CASSSTSLQAGADTQYF
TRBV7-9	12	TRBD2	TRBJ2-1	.	TGTGCCAGCAGCTTAGTTGGCGGGAGGCAGTTCTTC	CASSLVGGRQFF
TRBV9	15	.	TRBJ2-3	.	TGTGCCAGCAGCGTAGGGGTAGCGGTCACAGATACGCAGTATTTT	CASSVGVAVTDTQYF
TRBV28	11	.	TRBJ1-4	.	TGTGCCAGCAGCCCCCACAAATTTTTGTTTTTT	CASSPHKFLFF
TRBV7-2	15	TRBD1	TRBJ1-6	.	TGTGCCAGCAGCTTAGTACCAGGGGGCTCTTCACCCCTCCACTTT	CASSLVPGGSSPLHF
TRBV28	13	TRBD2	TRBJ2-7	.	TGTGCCTCTGGCGGCGGGAGTTCCTACGAGCAGTACTTC	CASGGGSSYEQYF
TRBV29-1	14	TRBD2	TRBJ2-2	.	TGCAGCGTCAGACTAGCGGGAGACACCGGGGAGCTGTTTTTT	CSVRLAGDTGELFF
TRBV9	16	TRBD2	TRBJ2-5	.	TGTGCCAGCAGCTTAAGACTAGCGGCGTACCAAGAGACCCAGTACTTC	CASSLRLAAYQETQYF
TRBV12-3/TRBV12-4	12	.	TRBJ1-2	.	TGTGCCAGCAGTTTACTTCCTGGGGGCTACACCTTC	CASSLLPGGYTF
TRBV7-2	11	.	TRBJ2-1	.	TGTGCCAGCAGCTTAGCCAATGAGCAGTTCTTC	CASSLANEQFF
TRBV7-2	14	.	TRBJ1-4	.	TGTGCCAGCAGCTTAGGGACCGCCCCCCTAAAACTGTTTTTT	CASSLGTAPLKLFF
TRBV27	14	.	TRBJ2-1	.	TGTGCCAGCAGACTAGGACGGTTGGAGGGGGGGCAGTTCTTC	CASRLGRLEGGQFF
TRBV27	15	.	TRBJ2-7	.	TGTGCCAGCAGCCCTCGGGCAGGGTTGTCCTACGAGCAGTACTTC	CASSPRAGLSYEQYF
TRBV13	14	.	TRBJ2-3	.	TGTGCCAGCAGCCCAAGCGGGCTCACAGATACGCAGTATTTT	CASSPSGLTDTQYF
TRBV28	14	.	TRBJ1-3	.	TGTGCCAGCAGTTTGGGGGCACCAGGGAACACCATATATTTT	CASSLGAPGNTIYF
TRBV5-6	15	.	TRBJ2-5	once	TGTGCCAGCAGTTATCTAGCCACCGAGGGAGAGACCCAGTACTTC	CASSYLATEGETQYF
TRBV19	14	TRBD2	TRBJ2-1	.	TGTGCCAGTAGTATAAGGCTAGCGGACAATGAGCAGTTCTTC	CASSIRLADNEQFF
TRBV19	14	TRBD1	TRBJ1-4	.	TGTGCCAGTAGTCTTGGAGGGGGCAAAGAAAAACTGTTTTTT	CASSLGGGKEKLFF
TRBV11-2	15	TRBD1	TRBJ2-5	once	TGTGCCAGCAGAACCGACAGGGGGCACCGGGAGACCCAGTACTTC	CASRTDRGHRETQYF
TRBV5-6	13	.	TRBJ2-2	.	TGTGCCAGCAGCTTTTTGCAGTCCGGGGAGCTGTTTTTT	CASSFLQSGELFF
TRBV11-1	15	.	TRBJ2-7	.	TGTGCCAGCAGCTTAGCGCGGGGGCGCGGATACGAGCAGTACTTC	CASSLARGRGYEQYF
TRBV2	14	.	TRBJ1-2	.	TGTGCCAGCAGTCCCGACAGAATTCTCTATGGCTACACCTTC	CASSPDRILYGYTF
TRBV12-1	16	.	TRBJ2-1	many	TGTGCCAGCAGCCTCACTAGTAGTGGGAGATCTATTGGGTGGTTCTTC	CASSLTSSGRSIGWFF
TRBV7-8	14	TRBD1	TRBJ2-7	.	TGTGCCAGCAGTTATCCGGGACAGGGGGTCGAGCAGTACTTC	CASSYPGQGVEQYF